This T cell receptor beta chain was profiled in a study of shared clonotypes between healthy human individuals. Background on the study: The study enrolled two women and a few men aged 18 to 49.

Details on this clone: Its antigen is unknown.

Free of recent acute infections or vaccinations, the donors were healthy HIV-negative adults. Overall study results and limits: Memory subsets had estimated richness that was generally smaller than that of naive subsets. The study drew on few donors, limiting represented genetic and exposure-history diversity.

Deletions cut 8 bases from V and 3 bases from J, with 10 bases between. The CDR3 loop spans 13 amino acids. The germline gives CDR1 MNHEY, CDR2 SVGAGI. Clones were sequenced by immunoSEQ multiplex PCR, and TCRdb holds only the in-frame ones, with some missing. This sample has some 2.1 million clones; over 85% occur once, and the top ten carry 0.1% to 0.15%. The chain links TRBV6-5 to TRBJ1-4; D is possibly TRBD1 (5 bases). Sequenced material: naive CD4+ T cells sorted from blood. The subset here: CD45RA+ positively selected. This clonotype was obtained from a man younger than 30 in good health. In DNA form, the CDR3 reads TGTGCCAGCGGCAGGGCAGCTAATGAAAAACTGTTTTTT. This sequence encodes CASGRAANEKLFF.